These T cell receptor beta chains were read from a single sample in a study of T-cell memory formation after mild COVID-19. TCRdb processed the 5' RACE reads anew with MiXCR; each CDR3 protein has one entry. The sample records about 470,000 distinct CDR3 sequences, around 25% being singletons. The sequenced material came from PBMCs or a T cell subset sorted from them (not recorded which). The receptors were sampled from an adult woman who had mild COVID-19 (a few samples of this study predate the infection). Cell type and time point are not known. The CDR3 runs from the conserved cysteine through the conserved F or W. D genes are given only for firm matches. Expanded clones are given a class, and other clones once, few, many or no size at all.

clone size: NA; J gene: TRBJ1-5; V gene: TRBV18; D gene: NA; CDR3 DNA: TGTGCCAGCTCAGACAGAGGGCAGATCAATCAGCCCCAGCATTTT; CDR3 protein: CASSDRGQINQPQHF
clone size: NA; J gene: TRBJ1-1; V gene: TRBV7-2; D gene: TRBD1; CDR3 DNA: TGTGCCAGCAGCTTGTTGCGGGACAGGGGAATAGGAGCTTTCTTT; CDR3 protein: CASSLLRDRGIGAFF
clone size: few; J gene: TRBJ2-5; V gene: TRBV7-2; D gene: NA; CDR3 DNA: TGTGCCAGCAGCCATGACAGCCAAGAGACCCAGTACTTC; CDR3 protein: CASSHDSQETQYF
clone size: NA; J gene: TRBJ2-3; V gene: TRBV3-1; D gene: NA; CDR3 DNA: TGTGCCAGCAGCCAAGGGTTCAGCGACACAGATACGCAGTATTTT; CDR3 protein: CASSQGFSDTDTQYF
clone size: NA; J gene: TRBJ1-1; V gene: TRBV5-6; D gene: NA; CDR3 DNA: TGTGCCAGCAGCCCTGGGCCTTCGAACACTGAAGCTTTCTTT; CDR3 protein: CASSPGPSNTEAFF
clone size: NA; J gene: TRBJ2-7; V gene: TRBV7-8; D gene: TRBD1; CDR3 DNA: TGTGCCAGCAGCTTACAGCTGGGACAGGGGCAAGACGAGCAGTACTTC; CDR3 protein: CASSLQLGQGQDEQYF
clone size: few; J gene: TRBJ2-2; V gene: TRBV20-1; D gene: TRBD1; CDR3 DNA: TGCAGTGCTAGGGTCCCGACAGGGACCCTGAACACCGGGGAGCTGTTTTTT; CDR3 protein: CSARVPTGTLNTGELFF
clone size: NA; J gene: TRBJ1-2; V gene: TRBV5-1; D gene: NA; CDR3 DNA: TGCGCCAGCAGCTTGGCCCCAGGGGCGGCTGGTTATGGCTACACCTTC; CDR3 protein: CASSLAPGAAGYGYTF
clone size: NA; J gene: TRBJ1-2; V gene: TRBV7-8; D gene: NA; CDR3 DNA: TGTGCCAGCAGCTTAGTGGAAGGAGGCTATGGCTACACCTTC; CDR3 protein: CASSLVEGGYGYTF
clone size: NA; J gene: TRBJ1-4; V gene: TRBV18; D gene: TRBD1; CDR3 DNA: TGTGCCAGCTCACCTTACCGGGACAGCAACGAAAAACTGTTTTTT; CDR3 protein: CASSPYRDSNEKLFF
clone size: few; J gene: TRBJ2-7; V gene: TRBV12-3/TRBV12-4; D gene: NA; CDR3 DNA: TGTGCCAGCAGTGTCGGGTTGTACGAGCAGTACTTC; CDR3 protein: CASSVGLYEQYF
clone size: NA; J gene: TRBJ2-2; V gene: TRBV5-6; D gene: NA; CDR3 DNA: TGTGCCAGCAGCTCCCGGGCTTGGGAGCTGTTTTTT; CDR3 protein: CASSSRAWELFF
clone size: NA; J gene: TRBJ2-1; V gene: TRBV11-2; D gene: TRBD1; CDR3 DNA: TGTGCCAGCAGCTCAAGGACAGGGATTATGTACAATGAGCAGTTCTTC; CDR3 protein: CASSSRTGIMYNEQFF
clone size: NA; J gene: TRBJ2-3; V gene: TRBV28; D gene: TRBD1; CDR3 DNA: TGTGCCAGCTTGCCCCAAGAGACAGGGGGCAGAGATACGCAGTATTTT; CDR3 protein: CASLPQETGGRDTQYF
clone size: few; J gene: TRBJ2-7; V gene: TRBV4-1; D gene: TRBD2; CDR3 DNA: TGCGCCAGCAGCCAAGACCTCCTGGGGGGGACGGCCTACGAGCAGTACTTC; CDR3 protein: CASSQDLLGGTAYEQYF
clone size: few; J gene: TRBJ2-7; V gene: TRBV5-6; D gene: TRBD2; CDR3 DNA: TGTGCCAGCACCCTTAGCGGGAGCACCTACGAGCAGTACTTC; CDR3 protein: CASTLSGSTYEQYF
clone size: NA; J gene: TRBJ2-6; V gene: TRBV12-3/TRBV12-4; D gene: NA; CDR3 DNA: TGTGCCAGCAGACCCGTAGCTGGGGCCAACGTCCTGACTTTC; CDR3 protein: CASRPVAGANVLTF
clone size: few; J gene: TRBJ2-2; V gene: TRBV7-2; D gene: NA; CDR3 DNA: TGTGCCAGCAGCAAGGGGGGAAACAGGAACACCGGGGAGCTGTTTTTT; CDR3 protein: CASSKGGNRNTGELFF
clone size: few; J gene: TRBJ1-5; V gene: TRBV30; D gene: NA; CDR3 DNA: TGTGCCTGGGGTAATAGCAATCAGCCCCAGCATTTT; CDR3 protein: CAWGNSNQPQHF
clone size: NA; J gene: TRBJ2-2; V gene: TRBV5-1; D gene: NA; CDR3 DNA: TGCGCCAGCAGCTTGATACGAGGGCCCACCGGGGAGCTGTTTTTT; CDR3 protein: CASSLIRGPTGELFF
clone size: NA; J gene: TRBJ2-1; V gene: TRBV4-3; D gene: NA; CDR3 DNA: TGCGCCAGCAGACAATCTAGCGACTCCTACAATGAGCAGTTCTTC; CDR3 protein: CASRQSSDSYNEQFF
clone size: few; J gene: TRBJ2-2; V gene: TRBV3-1; D gene: NA; CDR3 DNA: TGTGCCAGCAGCCAAGATGTGTTTACCGGGGAGCTGTTTTTT; CDR3 protein: CASSQDVFTGELFF
clone size: few; J gene: TRBJ2-5; V gene: TRBV25-1; D gene: TRBD2; CDR3 DNA: TGTGCCAGCAGTGAATGGGCGGGAGGCGGAGAGACCCAGTACTTC; CDR3 protein: CASSEWAGGGETQYF
clone size: few; J gene: TRBJ2-3; V gene: TRBV4-2; D gene: NA; CDR3 DNA: TGTGCCAGCAGCCACAGACTGGGGACGGAAGCCACAGATACGCAGTATTTT; CDR3 protein: CASSHRLGTEATDTQYF
clone size: NA; J gene: TRBJ2-3; V gene: TRBV9; D gene: NA; CDR3 DNA: TGTGCCAGCAGCGGGGACACTTCCACAGATACGCAGTATTTT; CDR3 protein: CASSGDTSTDTQYF
clone size: NA; J gene: TRBJ1-1; V gene: TRBV6-5; D gene: NA; CDR3 DNA: TGTGCCAGCAGTTACTCAAGGACGGCACCCACTGAAGCTTTCTTT; CDR3 protein: CASSYSRTAPTEAFF
clone size: NA; J gene: TRBJ1-2; V gene: TRBV12-3/TRBV12-4; D gene: NA; CDR3 DNA: TGTGCCAGCAGTTCAGGGGCAGGGATCTCCGTCGGCTATGGCTACACCTTC; CDR3 protein: CASSSGAGISVGYGYTF
clone size: many; J gene: TRBJ1-2; V gene: TRBV5-1; D gene: NA; CDR3 DNA: TGCGCCAGCAGCTTGGTTGGGACAAACAATAAGAGCTACACCTTC; CDR3 protein: CASSLVGTNNKSYTF
clone size: NA; J gene: TRBJ2-1; V gene: TRBV5-1; D gene: NA; CDR3 DNA: TGCGCCAGCAGCTTGGAGGGGCTCTACAATGAGCAGTTCTTC; CDR3 protein: CASSLEGLYNEQFF
clone size: NA; J gene: TRBJ2-1; V gene: TRBV20-1; D gene: NA; CDR3 DNA: TGCAGTGCCGGCCGGGCGGTCTACAATGAGCAGTTCTTC; CDR3 protein: CSAGRAVYNEQFF
clone size: NA; J gene: TRBJ2-3; V gene: TRBV6-5; D gene: NA; CDR3 DNA: TGTGCCAGCAGCCCATGGCAGGAGACAGATACGCAGTATTTT; CDR3 protein: CASSPWQETDTQYF
clone size: NA; J gene: TRBJ2-7; V gene: TRBV7-6; D gene: TRBD2; CDR3 DNA: TGTGCCAGCAGCCCAGAAGCGGGACCGTCTAGCGAGCAGTACTTC; CDR3 protein: CASSPEAGPSSEQYF
clone size: few; J gene: TRBJ2-5; V gene: TRBV6-5; D gene: TRBD1; CDR3 DNA: TGTGCCAGCAGTTACTCACGAGGGACAGGAATTAGAGAGACCCAGTACTTC; CDR3 protein: CASSYSRGTGIRETQYF
clone size: few; J gene: TRBJ2-1; V gene: TRBV20-1; D gene: NA; CDR3 DNA: TGCAGTGCTAGTAAGAATGAGCAGTTCTTC; CDR3 protein: CSASKNEQFF
clone size: few; J gene: TRBJ2-2; V gene: TRBV19; D gene: TRBD2; CDR3 DNA: TGTGCCAGTAGTATAGGTCGGGGGGGCCACGGGGAGCTGTTTTTT; CDR3 protein: CASSIGRGGHGELFF
clone size: few; J gene: TRBJ2-7; V gene: TRBV7-9; D gene: NA; CDR3 DNA: TGTGCCAGCAGCTCCAGGGGCCCTACCTACGAGCAGTACTTC; CDR3 protein: CASSSRGPTYEQYF
clone size: NA; J gene: TRBJ2-1; V gene: TRBV7-9; D gene: NA; CDR3 DNA: TGTGCCAGCAGCTTTATCCTAGCTTCCTACAATGAGCAGTTCTTC; CDR3 protein: CASSFILASYNEQFF
clone size: NA; J gene: TRBJ1-3; V gene: TRBV4-1; D gene: NA; CDR3 DNA: TGCGCCAGCAGCCAAGATATCAGCTCTGGAAACACCATATATTTT; CDR3 protein: CASSQDISSGNTIYF
clone size: NA; J gene: TRBJ1-4; V gene: TRBV4-1; D gene: NA; CDR3 DNA: TGCGCCAGCAGCCAAGGGGGTGGAACTAATGAAAAACTGTTTTTT; CDR3 protein: CASSQGGGTNEKLFF
clone size: NA; J gene: TRBJ2-3; V gene: TRBV4-3; D gene: NA; CDR3 DNA: TGCGCCAGCAGCCAAGACTGGGGGGAGAGCACAGATACGCAGTATTTT; CDR3 protein: CASSQDWGESTDTQYF
clone size: few; J gene: TRBJ2-7; V gene: TRBV7-9; D gene: NA; CDR3 DNA: TGTGCCAGCAGGGACGGACACTCCTACGAGCAGTACTTC; CDR3 protein: CASRDGHSYEQYF
clone size: NA; J gene: TRBJ2-6; V gene: TRBV6-5; D gene: NA; CDR3 DNA: TGTGCCAGCAGTTTTATCCCGGGCTCTGGGGCCAACGTCCTGACTTTC; CDR3 protein: CASSFIPGSGANVLTF